This is a list of T cell receptor beta chains from one sample in a study of blood T cells in healthy people across ages. From the 5' RACE reads, TCRdb called clonotypes with MiXCR, one entry per CDR3 protein. This sample has 1.5 million to 2 million distinct CDR3 sequences, with 28% found just once. The sample was blood. Receptors were obtained from a woman in her twenties or thirties in good health. Each CDR3 is given with its conserved first and last residue. D genes are given only for firm matches. Expanded clones are given a class, and other clones once, few, many or no size at all.

d_gene	abundance	v_gene	j_gene	CDR3aa	CDR3nt
NA	few	TRBV28	TRBJ2-1	CASSSPTTRPYNEQFF	TGTGCCAGCAGTTCCCCGACCACTCGGCCCTACAATGAGCAGTTCTTC
NA	many	TRBV7-2	TRBJ2-7	CASSPDGSYEQYF	TGTGCCAGCAGCCCTGACGGTTCCTACGAGCAGTACTTC
TRBD2	few	TRBV7-3	TRBJ2-1	CASSLRAGGGSYNEQFF	TGTGCCAGCAGCTTAAGAGCGGGGGGGGGCTCCTACAATGAGCAGTTCTTC
NA	NA	TRBV6-6	TRBJ1-4	CASSTGQLFPNEKLFF	TGTGCCAGCAGTACGGGACAATTATTCCCTAATGAAAAACTGTTTTTT
NA	NA	TRBV12-3/TRBV12-4	TRBJ2-2	CASSLGEEGTGELFF	TGTGCCAGCAGTTTAGGGGAGGAGGGGACCGGGGAGCTGTTTTTT
TRBD1	NA	TRBV18	TRBJ2-1	CASSPGTGASYNEQFF	TGTGCCAGCTCACCCGGGACAGGGGCATCCTACAATGAGCAGTTCTTC
NA	NA	TRBV5-1	TRBJ1-1	CASSKGDYNTEAFF	TGCGCCAGCAGCAAGGGGGACTATAACACTGAAGCTTTCTTT
TRBD1	many	TRBV10-1	TRBJ2-1	CASSGGPGQGDNEQFF	TGCGCCAGCAGTGGAGGACCGGGACAGGGGGACAATGAGCAGTTCTTC
NA	NA	TRBV7-9	TRBJ1-6	CASSSENFVHF	TGTGCCAGCAGCTCCGAGAATTTTGTCCACTTT
TRBD2	few	TRBV6-6	TRBJ2-3	CASKPAGTSSPDTRYF	TGTGCCAGCAAACCCGCCGGGACTAGCTCCCCAGATACGCGGTATTTT
TRBD2	many	TRBV28	TRBJ2-3	CASSLRAGADTQYF	TGTGCCAGCAGTTTAAGAGCGGGGGCGGATACGCAGTATTTT
TRBD2	NA	TRBV7-2	TRBJ2-5	CASSGGLELRETQYF	TGTGCCAGCAGCGGGGGACTAGAGTTGAGAGAGACCCAGTACTTC
NA	NA	TRBV7-9	TRBJ2-5	CASSTQFRGTQYF	TGTGCCAGCAGCACCCAGTTCCGGGGGACCCAGTACTTC
NA	few	TRBV3-1	TRBJ2-2	CASSQDRAWGGTGELFF	TGTGCCAGCAGCCAAGACCGGGCTTGGGGCGGCACCGGGGAGCTGTTTTTT
TRBD2	few	TRBV18	TRBJ2-7	CASSLGTSGWYVYEQYF	TGTGCCAGCTCACTAGGGACTAGCGGGTGGTACGTCTACGAGCAGTACTTC
NA	few	TRBV11-2	TRBJ2-7	CASGLATVEQYF	TGTGCCAGCGGCCTTGCCACGGTCGAGCAGTACTTC
NA	NA	TRBV2	TRBJ1-5	CASSRYRAGEQPQHF	TGTGCCAGCAGTCGATATAGGGCAGGCGAACAGCCCCAGCATTTT
NA	NA	TRBV18	TRBJ2-1	CASSPRQRVTRSYNEQFF	TGTGCCAGCTCACCACGACAACGGGTTACGAGGTCCTACAATGAGCAGTTCTTC
NA	few	TRBV5-5	TRBJ2-1	CASSLSRRSYNEQFF	TGTGCCAGCAGCTTAAGCCGGCGGTCCTACAATGAGCAGTTCTTC
NA	NA	TRBV9	TRBJ1-6	CASSEGLDNSPLHF	TGTGCCAGCAGCGAAGGGTTGGATAATTCACCCCTCCACTTT
TRBD2	NA	TRBV12-3/TRBV12-4	TRBJ2-3	CARRPGLAKTDTEYF	TGTGCCAGAAGACCGGGACTAGCGAAAACAGATACGGAGTATTTT
TRBD1	many	TRBV20-1	TRBJ2-7	CSARLRDRVEQYF	TGCAGTGCTAGACTCCGGGACAGGGTCGAGCAGTACTTC